These T cell receptor beta chains were read from a single sample in a study of T cell changes during pregnancy in multiple sclerosis. Method: immunoSEQ multiplex PCR; TCRdb's copy keeps in-frame clones and lacks some. The profile covers more than 85,000 clones, with 85% to 95% appearing a single time and around 1.2% taken by the ten largest. The sequences come from peripheral blood, collected in the second trimester of pregnancy. Receptor source: a female donor with multiple sclerosis, enrolled in a pregnancy study. The conserved cysteine and the conserved F or W are not part of the CDR3 here. Size is omitted from some rows. Given values are once, few, many or a class for expanded clones.

V,length,size,J,CDR3
TRBV7-9,13,NA,TRBJ1-1,ASSLGQGQNTEAF
TRBV5-1,11,NA,TRBJ2-1,ASSWAWTREQF
TRBV23-1,17,NA,TRBJ2-6,ASSQSPPLDCSGANVLT
TRBV5-1,11,NA,TRBJ1-1,ASRIQGDTEAF
TRBV11-2,15,NA,TRBJ2-1,ASSLAAGLAGPNEQF
TRBV5-1,12,NA,TRBJ1-1,ASSSRGGQTEAF
TRBV27,12,NA,TRBJ2-2,ASRPTVNTGELF
TRBV6-5,12,once,TRBJ1-6,ASSSGQSNSPLH
TRBV7-9,11,NA,TRBJ2-1,ASSLQGEHGRF
TRBV15,11,NA,TRBJ1-4,ATSRDRGEKLF
TRBV15,14,few,TRBJ2-4,ATSRSSSGGWNIQY
TRBV2,13,NA,TRBJ1-5,ASSFPGGSNQPQH
TRBV7-6,12,once,TRBJ1-5,ASSPGQGNQPQH
TRBV19,12,NA,TRBJ2-7,ASSISSPSSEQY
TRBV19,13,NA,TRBJ2-3,ASSIRFLSTDTQY
TRBV19,12,NA,TRBJ2-5,ASSVTGSRETQY
TRBV9,13,few,TRBJ1-1,ASSPHGQGFTEAF
TRBV25-1,11,NA,TRBJ2-7,ASREDDWYEQY
TRBV25-1,9,NA,TRBJ2-1,ATSLGDEQF
TRBV5-1,12,NA,TRBJ1-1,ASSLSRGNTEAF
TRBV29-1,10,NA,NA,SVEAGSYEQY
TRBV7-2,14,NA,TRBJ2-1,ASSPHTGSSYNEQF
TRBV18,14,NA,TRBJ2-5,ASSPRGRIREETQY
TRBV7-2,15,once,TRBJ2-7,ASSLARLAGTSYEQY
TRBV28,11,many,TRBJ2-7,ASSPTGGAEQY
TRBV5-1,11,NA,TRBJ1-2,ASSILTGSGYT
TRBV27,15,NA,TRBJ2-7,ASSSNLRQGRNNEQY
TRBV5-1,12,once,TRBJ1-4,ASSRRGDDEKLF
TRBV28,14,NA,TRBJ2-7,ASSSPRRGLSYEQY
TRBV7-2,13,NA,TRBJ2-7,ASSGDRGTVNEQY
TRBV7-3,9,NA,TRBJ2-1,ASSPGGEQF
TRBV28,12,few,TRBJ1-6,ACHMGGYNSPLH
TRBV19,13,NA,TRBJ2-1,ASRDLAGRSNEQF
TRBV5-1,12,NA,TRBJ2-2,ASSQPQGTGELF
TRBV30,15,NA,TRBJ2-7,AWSVRLASGRGNEQY
TRBV5-1,13,once,TRBJ1-2,ASSLVGQDRYGYT
TRBV30,15,NA,TRBJ2-1,AWEKMPGAHPTNEQF
TRBV15,15,NA,TRBJ2-2,ATSRDPAGANTGELF
TRBV7-9,13,NA,TRBJ2-2,ASSPGTGKSGELF
TRBV18,12,few,TRBJ2-7,ASSLTAGAYEQY
TRBV5-1,13,NA,TRBJ1-5,ASSLGQGLNQPQH
TRBV7-2,13,NA,TRBJ1-3,ASSEGQGYGNTIY
TRBV28,11,NA,TRBJ1-1,ASSLGGPMWAF
TRBV19,15,NA,TRBJ2-1,ASSISRLAVSYNEQF
TRBV14,14,NA,TRBJ2-7,ASSQARDRGIYEQY
TRBV5-1,12,NA,TRBJ2-5,ASRGTGSQETQY
TRBV29-1,11,few,TRBJ1-1,SVGGQVYTEAF
TRBV5-1,13,once,TRBJ2-5,ASSLFGGEQETQY